This T cell receptor (beta chain) originates from a study of T cells after yellow fever vaccination. Study observations and caveats: Some clonotypes were seen in both the CD4 and the CD8 compartments. These made up a small share and likely arose from convergent recombination. On re-exposure, the response was weaker but peaked faster, at day 5 versus 15. Almost none of the vaccine-responding clonotypes turned up in sorted memory subsets on day 0, the data showed.

There are 16 residues in the CDR3. In germline, CDR1 is SGHRS, CDR2 YFSETQ. J gave up 1 base and V 6 bases, and 7 bases lay outside the gene matches. For TCR, cDNA came from 5'RACE template switching, which added a universal primer site and UMIs. TCRdb passed the 5' RACE reads through MiXCR, listing each CDR3 protein once. The sample lists about 30,000 distinct CDR3 sequences, over 5.5% seen once, with around a quarter in the top ten. This clonotype originated in a man aged 30 to 39 who received the YFV17D yellow fever vaccine. The material was PBMCs, either bulk or a sorted T-cell subset (CD4+, CD8+, memory, or dextramer-sorted; not recorded which), obtained on the day of the yellow fever booster vaccination. The chain carries TRBV5-1 and TRBJ2-3, with 11 positions matching TRBD2. The CDR3 loop is CASNPGTSGRTDTQYF. Written as DNA, the CDR3 is TGCGCCAGCAACCCCGGGACTAGCGGACGCACAGATACGCAGTATTTT.